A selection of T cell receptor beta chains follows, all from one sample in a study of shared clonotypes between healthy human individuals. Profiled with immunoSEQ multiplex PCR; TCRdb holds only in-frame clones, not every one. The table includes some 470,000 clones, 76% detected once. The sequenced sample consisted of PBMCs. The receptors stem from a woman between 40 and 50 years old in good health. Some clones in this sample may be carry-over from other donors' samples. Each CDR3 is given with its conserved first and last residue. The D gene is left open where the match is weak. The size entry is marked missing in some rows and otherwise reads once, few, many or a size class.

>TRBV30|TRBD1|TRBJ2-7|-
CAWILRDRGHSYEQYF
TGTGCCTGGATCCTCCGGGACAGGGGGCACTCCTACGAGCAGTACTTC
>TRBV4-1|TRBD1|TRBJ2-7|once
CASSQDGTGGREQYF
TGCGCCAGCAGCCAAGACGGGACAGGGGGCCGCGAGCAGTACTTC
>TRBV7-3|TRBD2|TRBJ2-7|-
CASRTSGSSYEQYF
TGTGCCAGTCGGACTAGCGGGAGCTCCTACGAGCAGTACTTC
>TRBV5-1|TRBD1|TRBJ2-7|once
CASSTDTGTGAYEQYF
TGCGCCAGCAGCACTGATACCGGGACAGGAGCTTACGAGCAGTACTTC
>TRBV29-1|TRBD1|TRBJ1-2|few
CSEQRDRGDYGYTF
TGCAGCGAGCAGAGGGACAGGGGAGACTATGGCTACACCTTC
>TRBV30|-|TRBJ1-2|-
CAWTSFNYGYTF
TGTGCCTGGACCTCATTCAACTATGGCTACACCTTC
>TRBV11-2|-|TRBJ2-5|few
CASSPPSRPRETQYF
TGTGCCAGCAGCCCCCCTAGCCGCCCTCGAGAGACCCAGTACTTC
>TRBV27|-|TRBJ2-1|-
CASSLSGDPEFGEQFF
TGTGCCAGCAGTTTATCGGGGGATCCTGAGTTTGGTGAGCAGTTCTTC
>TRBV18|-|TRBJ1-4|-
CASSPFRDTEKLFF
TGTGCCAGCTCACCATTCCGGGACACTGAAAAACTGTTTTTT
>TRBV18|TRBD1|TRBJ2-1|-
CASSQGTGVINEQFF
TGTGCCAGCTCACAAGGGACAGGGGTAATCAATGAGCAGTTCTTC
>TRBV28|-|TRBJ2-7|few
CASSGQSWEQYF
TGTGCCAGCAGTGGACAGTCTTGGGAGCAGTACTTC
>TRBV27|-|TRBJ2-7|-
CASSFLGQWSEQYF
TGTGCCAGCAGTTTTCTTGGACAGTGGAGTGAGCAGTACTTC
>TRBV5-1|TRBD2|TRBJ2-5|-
CASSLGASGQEAQYF
TGCGCCAGCAGCTTGGGGGCTAGCGGACAAGAGGCCCAGTACTTC
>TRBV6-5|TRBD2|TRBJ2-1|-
CASSYSVAGIDEQFF
TGTGCCAGCAGTTACTCGGTAGCGGGAATCGATGAGCAGTTCTTC
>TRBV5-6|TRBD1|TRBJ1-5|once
CASSSTGRRGNNQPQHF
TGTGCCAGCAGCTCTACGGGACGCAGGGGGAACAATCAGCCCCAGCATTTT
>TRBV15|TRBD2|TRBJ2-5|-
CATSLGLAVDQETQYF
TGTGCCACCAGCCTTGGCCTAGCGGTAGACCAAGAGACCCAGTACTTC
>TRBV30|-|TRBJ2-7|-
CAWRGPYEQYF
TGTGCCTGGAGGGGCCCCTACGAGCAGTACTTC
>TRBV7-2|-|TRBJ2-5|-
CASSLVVAGQETQYF
TGTGCCAGCAGCTTAGTAGTGGCGGGCCAAGAGACCCAGTACTTC
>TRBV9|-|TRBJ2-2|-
CASSVQGTRGNTGELFF
TGTGCCAGCAGCGTACAGGGTACTAGGGGTAACACCGGGGAGCTGTTTTTT
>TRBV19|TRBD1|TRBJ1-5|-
CASSIAGGNGNQPQHF
TGTGCCAGTAGTATAGCAGGGGGTAATGGAAATCAGCCCCAGCATTTT
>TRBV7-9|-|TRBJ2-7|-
CASGGTVSSYEQYF
TGTGCCAGCGGGGGGACAGTTAGCTCCTACGAGCAGTACTTC
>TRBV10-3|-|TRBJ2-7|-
CATSTASYEQYF
TGTGCCACCTCGACAGCCTCCTACGAGCAGTACTTC
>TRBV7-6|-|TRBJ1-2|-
CASSPTGSNYGYTF
TGTGCCAGCAGCCCCACAGGGAGCAACTATGGCTACACCTTC
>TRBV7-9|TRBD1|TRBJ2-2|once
CASIKGTVTTGELFF
TGTGCCAGCATCAAAGGGACAGTTACCACCGGGGAGCTGTTTTTT
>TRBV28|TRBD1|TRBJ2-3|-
CASGNRGLRDTQYF
TGTGCCAGCGGGAACAGGGGGCTTAGAGATACGCAGTATTTT
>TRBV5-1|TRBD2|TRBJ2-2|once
CASRSGTSYTGELFF
TGCGCCAGCAGGTCCGGGACTAGCTATACCGGGGAGCTGTTTTTT
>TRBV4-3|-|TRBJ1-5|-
CASSQVALGQPQHF
TGCGCCAGCAGCCAAGTTGCCCTAGGGCAGCCCCAGCATTTT
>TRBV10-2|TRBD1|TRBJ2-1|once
CASSESRDRGRGEQFF
TGCGCCAGCAGTGAGTCGAGGGACAGGGGAAGGGGTGAGCAGTTCTTC
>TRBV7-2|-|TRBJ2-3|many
CASSLSGGLDTQYF
TGTGCCAGCAGCCTGTCTGGTGGTTTAGATACGCAGTATTTT
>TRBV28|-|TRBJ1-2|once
CASSRTGTGGYTF
TGTGCCAGCAGTCGCACAGGGACTGGTGGCTACACCTTC
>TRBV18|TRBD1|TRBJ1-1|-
CASSPGQGKGGTEAFF
TGTGCCAGCTCCCCCGGACAGGGGAAAGGGGGGACTGAAGCTTTCTTT
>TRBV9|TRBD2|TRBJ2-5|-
CASSVVGLAGTGETQYF
TGTGCCAGCAGCGTGGTTGGACTAGCGGGTACGGGGGAGACCCAGTACTTC
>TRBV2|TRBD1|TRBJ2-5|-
CASSQGTAQETQYF
TGTGCCAGCAGTCAAGGGACAGCACAAGAGACCCAGTACTTC
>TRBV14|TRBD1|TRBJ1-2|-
CASSRGQGASYYGYTF
TGTGCCAGCAGCCGTGGACAGGGGGCCAGTTACTATGGCTACACCTTC
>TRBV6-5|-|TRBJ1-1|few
CASSYSRGNTEAFF
TGTGCCAGCAGTTACTCGAGAGGGAACACTGAAGCTTTCTTT
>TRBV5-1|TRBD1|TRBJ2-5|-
CASSSDRVQETQYF
TGCGCCAGCAGCTCAGACAGGGTTCAAGAGACCCAGTACTTC
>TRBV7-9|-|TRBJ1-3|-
CASSLIGNTIYF
TGTGCCAGCAGCCTCATTGGAAACACCATATATTTT
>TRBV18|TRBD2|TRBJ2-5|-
CASSPLSLAGETQYF
TGTGCCAGCTCACCCCTAAGCCTAGCGGGAGAGACCCAGTACTTC
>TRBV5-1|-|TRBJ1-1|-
CASSLGPGNTEAFF
TGCGCCAGCAGCTTGGGTCCCGGGAACACTGAAGCTTTCTTT
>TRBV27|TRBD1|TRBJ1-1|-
CASRNRGNTEAFF
TGTGCCAGCAGGAACAGGGGGAACACTGAAGCTTTCTTT
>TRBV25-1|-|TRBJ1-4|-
CASSEYYGTTSEKLFF
TGTGCCAGCAGTGAATATTATGGGACAACGAGTGAAAAACTGTTTTTT
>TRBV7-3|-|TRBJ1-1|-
CASSLTSGRGANTEAFF
TGTGCCAGCAGCTTAACTTCGGGACGGGGTGCGAACACTGAAGCTTTCTTT
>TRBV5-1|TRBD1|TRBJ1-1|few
CASSLRGQGAIKTEAFF
TGCGCCAGCAGCTTGAGGGGACAGGGGGCGATTAAAACTGAAGCTTTCTTT
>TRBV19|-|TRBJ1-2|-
CASSKPSAGRHGYTF
TGTGCCAGTAGTAAACCTTCGGCGGGGCGGCATGGCTACACCTTC
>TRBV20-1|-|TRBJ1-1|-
CSAPSSTEAFF
TGCAGTGCCCCGAGCAGCACTGAAGCTTTCTTT
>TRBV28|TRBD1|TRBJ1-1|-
CASSSGGTEAFF
TGTGCCAGCAGTTCAGGGGGCACTGAAGCTTTCTTT